The 20 T cell receptor beta chains reported below all come from one sample, sequenced in a study of type 1 regulatory T cells. Study observations and caveats: Type 1 regulatory T cells had a more restricted TCR repertoire than non-type 1 regulatory T cells.

These receptors have no identified antigens. MiXCR, run by TCRdb on the reads, gives a single entry per CDR3 protein. Of about 69,000 distinct CDR3 sequences detected, roughly 20% appear once; the ten largest clones hold roughly 8.3%. The specimen sequenced was cultured type 1 regulatory T (Tr1) cells, either the whole culture or a sorted fraction (not recorded which). The receptor source for this set is a human donor in good health.

This clonotype was counted a few times. The rearrangement joins TRBV7-3 to TRBJ2-3, with no clear D. CDR3 length: 12 amino acids. Germline CDR1 and CDR2: SGHTA and FQGTGA. V dropped 4 bases and J dropped 5 bases, with 7 bases sitting between them. The CDR3 bases are TGTGCCAGCAGCTCGACTCTAGATACGCAGTATTTT. It encodes CASSSTLDTQYF.

In this sample, this clonotype turned up many times. The J gene is TRBJ2-2, the V gene TRBV5-1; 7 nucleotides match TRBD1. The germline gives CDR1 SGHRS, CDR2 YFSETQ. This CDR3 is 14 amino acids long. The V gene end was trimmed by 5 bases and the J gene end by 3 bases; junction bases not matched to a gene: 4. The CDR3 spells CASRRQGYTGELFF. Written as DNA, the CDR3 is TGCGCCAGCAGGCGACAGGGATACACCGGGGAGCTGTTTTTT.

This chain joins TRBV20-1 and TRBJ2-3, with a possible D match to TRBD2 (5 bases). Germline values: CDR1 DFQATT, CDR2 SNEGSKA (reference sequence). Deletions cut 0 bases from V and 3 bases from J, with 10 bases between. The CDR3 is 14 residues long. In DNA, the CDR3 is TGCAGTGCTAGAGAGGACGGGATGACAGATACGCAGTATTTT. Its protein is CSAREDGMTDTQYF.

This sequence joins TRBV19 and TRBJ1-3, with TRBD1 identical over 7 bases. This CDR3 contains 16 residues. The V gene end was trimmed by 10 bases and the J gene end by 5 bases; junction bases not matched to a gene: 17. Germline values: CDR1 LNHDA, CDR2 SQIVND (reference sequence). CDR3: CATKTTEGAARNTIYF. The CDR3 DNA reads TGTGCCACCAAGACAACAGAGGGGGCCGCAAGAAACACCATATATTTT.

This clonotype has just a few counts. The chain carries TRBV28 and TRBJ2-5; TRBD1 is a possible D gene (6 bases). Germline values: CDR1 MDHEN, CDR2 SYDVKM. V lost 8 bases and J lost 0, with 16 bases in between. The CDR3 has 15 amino acids. The CDR3 here is CASGSLGQNQETQYF. The CDR3 DNA reads as TGTGCCAGCGGGTCCTTGGGACAAAACCAAGAGACCCAGTACTTC.

This clonotype was detected a few times. This chain links TRBV5-1 with TRBJ2-3; D may be TRBD2 (6 bases). From germline, CDR1 is SGHRS and CDR2 YFSETQ. Deletions cut 0 bases from V and 0 bases from J, with 8 bases between. The CDR3 is made up of 15 amino acids. CDR3 in amino acids: CASSLDGGSTDTQYF. DNA for the CDR3: TGCGCCAGCAGCTTGGACGGAGGGAGCACAGATACGCAGTATTTT. Filled out from reference TRBV5-1 and TRBJ2-3, the complete variable domain reads KAGVTQTPRYLIKTRGQQVTLSCSPISGHRSVSWYQQTPGQGLQFLFEYFSETQRNKGNFPGRFSGRQFSNSRSEMNVSTLELGDSALYLCASSLDGGSTDTQYFGPGTRLTVL.

The chain joins TRBV2 to TRBJ1-6; D not certain. Germline loops: CDR1 SNHLY, CDR2 FYNNEI. Trimming removed 6 bases at V and 11 bases at J, with 14 bases between. The CDR3 runs to 13 residues. Here the CDR3 reads CASSGFPGAPLHF. The CDR3 DNA sequence: TGTGCCAGCAGCGGCTTTCCTGGGGCACCCCTCCACTTT.

Ten or more counts support this clonotype. The chain employs TRBV10-2 and TRBJ2-3, with 7 nucleotides matching TRBD1. CDR1 WSHSY and CDR2 SAAADI come from the germline V gene. J was trimmed by 2 bases and V by 6 bases; bases with no gene match: 8. CDR3 length equals 15 residues. The CDR3 coding sequence is TGCGCCAGCAGAGATACGGGGACAGACACAGATACGCAGTATTTT. It specifies CASRDTGTDTDTQYF.

As regards this clonotype: An end of the junction does not agree with germline; a read error may underlie this. The chain carries TRBV20-1 and TRBJ2-1, with 14 bases aligning to TRBD2. Germline-derived CDR1 and CDR2 are DFQATT and SNEGSKA (reference sequence). The CDR3 is 16 residues long. CDR3 in DNA: TGCAGTGCTAGGGCCGGACTAGCGGGAGGAGGCAATGAGCAGCTCTTC. The encoded protein is CSARAGLAGGGNEQLF.

The V and J genes are TRBV12-3 or TRBV12-4 and TRBJ1-5; 7 bases line up with TRBD1. This CDR3 has 15 residues. V was pared by 5 bases and J by 6 bases, with 10 bases of the junction left unmatched. As DNA, the CDR3 is TGTGCCAGCAGTCCCGGGGGGGCAGGGGGTCAGCCCCAGCATTTT. Encoded protein: CASSPGGAGGQPQHF.

This clonotype was detected a few times. The chain is built from TRBV20-1 and TRBJ2-1; D is undetermined. This CDR3 spans 13 amino acids. Germline CDR1 is DFQATT and CDR2 is SNEGSKA (reference sequence). The ends were cut back, 3 bases at V and 4 bases at J, with 10 bases in the middle. The CDR3, as DNA: TGCAGTGCTAGGACTGCCCTATACAATGAGCAGTTCTTC. This encodes CSARTALYNEQFF.

This clonotype has more than one count but fewer than ten. J is TRBJ2-1 and V is TRBV9; D remains unclear. This CDR3 contains 14 residues. Per the germline V gene, CDR1 is SGDLS and CDR2 is YYNGEE. V was trimmed by 0 bases and J by 7 bases, leaving 11 bases between them. The CDR3 DNA sequence: TGTGCCAGCAGCGTAGCTACGACTTCTAATGAGCAGTTCTTC. Protein product: CASSVATTSNEQFF.

CDR3 sequence reads: CASSLPHSYEQYF. CDR3 bases: TGTGCCAGCAGCTTGCCCCACTCCTACGAGCAGTACTTC. The chain couples TRBV5-6 to TRBJ2-7; D remains ambiguous. The CDR3 contains 13 residues. V was cut by 1 base and J by 0 bases, with 5 bases left in between. Germline CDR1 reads SGHDT; CDR2 reads YYEEEE.

With respect to this clonotype: A much larger clone differs from this one at a single base, so this may be a read error. The gene calls are TRBV5-1 and TRBJ2-2, with D unclear. CDR1 and CDR2 (germline): SGHRS, YFSETQ. The CDR3 covers 12 residues. Trimming took off 5 bases at V and 0 bases at J, with 2 bases between the two ends. Here the CDR3 reads CASRANTGELFF. The CDR3 nucleotides read TGCGCCAGCAGGGCGAACACCGGGGAGCTGTTTTTT. The full variable domain, rest sourced from reference TRBV5-1 and TRBJ2-2, is KAGVTQTPRYLIKTRGQQVTLSCSPISGHRSVSWYQQTPGQGLQFLFEYFSETQRNKGNFPGRFSGRQFSNSRSEMNVSTLELGDSALYLCASRANTGELFFGEGSRLTVL.

This clonotype occurred many times. The J gene is TRBJ2-2, the V gene TRBV9; tentatively, D is TRBD2 (5 bases). CDR1 is SGDLS, CDR2 YYNGEE, per germline. Trimming removed 0 bases from V and 2 bases from J, with 8 bases in between. This CDR3 spans 15 amino acids. Here the CDR3 reads CASSVGAENTGELFF. CDR3 nucleotides: TGTGCCAGCAGCGTAGGAGCGGAAAACACCGGGGAGCTGTTTTTT.

As to this clonotype: At one boundary the junction diverges from the germline segment, which might be a read error. V is TRBV5-4 and J is TRBJ2-1, with D tentatively TRBD1 or TRBD2 (5 bases each). CDR1 and CDR2 from the germline V gene are SGHNT and YYREEE (reference sequence). The CDR3 contains 15 residues. For the CDR3, the DNA is TGTGCCGGCAGCTTCCGTGTGGGGGCCTACAATGAGCAGTTCTTC. Protein product: CAGSFRVGAYNEQFF.

The CDR3 region is CASSLVSTGNQPQHF. DNA of the CDR3: TGTGCCAGCAGTTTGGTTTCGACAGGCAATCAGCCCCAGCATTTT. This rearrangement joins TRBV12-3 or TRBV12-4 to TRBJ1-5, with D tentatively TRBD1 (5 bases). Trimming removed 3 bases from V and 2 bases from J, with 11 bases in between. This CDR3 region has 15 residues.

The V call is TRBV12-3 or TRBV12-4, the J call TRBJ1-3; D is uncertain. The CDR3 length is 12 residues. Trimming stripped 7 bases from V and 10 bases from J, with 14 bases between. As DNA, the CDR3 is TGTGCCAGCAAGGGCTCCGGGCCAACCATATATTTT. Protein product: CASKGSGPTIYF.

V usage is TRBV20-1 and J usage is TRBJ1-6, with 7 bases fitting TRBD1. Germline-derived CDR1 and CDR2 are DFQATT and SNEGSKA (reference sequence). The CDR3 contains 13 residues. J lost 10 bases, V lost 0 bases, and 3 bases had no gene match. CDR3 in amino acids: CSAREQGWSPLHF. Written as DNA, the CDR3 is TGCAGTGCTAGAGAACAGGGGTGGTCACCCCTCCACTTT.

This clonotype has more than one count but fewer than ten. This chain connects TRBV12-3 or TRBV12-4 to TRBJ2-3, with D possibly matching TRBD2 (6 bases). This CDR3 has 15 amino acids. Trimming stripped 1 base from V and 1 base from J, with 9 bases between. DNA of the CDR3: TGTGCCAGCAGTTTAGGAGGAGGGGGCACAGATACGCAGTATTTT. Encoded protein: CASSLGGGGTDTQYF.